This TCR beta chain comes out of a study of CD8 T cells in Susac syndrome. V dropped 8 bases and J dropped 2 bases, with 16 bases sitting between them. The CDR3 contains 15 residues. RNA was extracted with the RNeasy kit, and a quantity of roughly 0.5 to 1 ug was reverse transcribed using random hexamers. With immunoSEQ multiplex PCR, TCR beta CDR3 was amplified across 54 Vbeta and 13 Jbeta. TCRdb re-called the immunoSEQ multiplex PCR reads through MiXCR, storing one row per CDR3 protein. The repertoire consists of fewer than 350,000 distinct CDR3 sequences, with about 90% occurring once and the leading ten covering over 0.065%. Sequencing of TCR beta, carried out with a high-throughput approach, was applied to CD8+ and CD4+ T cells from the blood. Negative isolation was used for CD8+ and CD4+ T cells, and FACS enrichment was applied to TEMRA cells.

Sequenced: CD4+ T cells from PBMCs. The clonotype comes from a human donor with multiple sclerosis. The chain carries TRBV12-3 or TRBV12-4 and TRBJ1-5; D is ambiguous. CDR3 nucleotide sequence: TGTGCCAGCGGCGACTTACGAAAGGGCAATCAGCCCCAGCATTTT. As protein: CASGDLRKGNQPQHF.